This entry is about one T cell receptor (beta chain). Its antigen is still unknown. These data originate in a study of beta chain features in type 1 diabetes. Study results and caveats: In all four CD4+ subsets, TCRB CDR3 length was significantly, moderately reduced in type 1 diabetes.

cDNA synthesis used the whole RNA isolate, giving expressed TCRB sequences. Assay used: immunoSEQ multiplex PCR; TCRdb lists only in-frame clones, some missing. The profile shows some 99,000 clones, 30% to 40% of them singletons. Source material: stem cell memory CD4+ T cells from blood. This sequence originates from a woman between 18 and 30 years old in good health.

In DNA form, the CDR3 reads TGTGCCAGCAGTTTAAGGGGACCGCGGGAGGAGACCCAGTACTTC. This sequence encodes CASSLRGPREETQYF. V and J are TRBV28 and TRBJ2-5; 7 nucleotides match TRBD2. Per the germline V gene, CDR1 is MDHEN and CDR2 is SYDVKM. CDR3 length: 15 amino acids. V shed 2 bases and J 5 bases; nucleotides not matched to a gene: 8. The full variable domain, with the rest looked up from reference TRBV28 and TRBJ2-5, is DVKVTQSSRYLVKRTGEKVFLECVQDMDHENMFWYRQDPGLGLRLIYFSYDVKMKEKGDIPEGYSVSREKKERFSLILESASTNQTSMYLCASSLRGPREETQYFGPGTRLLVL.